The 13 T cell receptor beta chains below all came from one sample that was sequenced in a study of blood T cell repertoires in COVID-19. Clones were sequenced by immunoSEQ multiplex PCR, and TCRdb holds only the in-frame ones, with some missing. There are some 45,000 clones in the sample; about four fifths occur only once, and about 22% lies in the top ten. The material sequenced was peripheral blood. These receptors were collected from a woman in her sixties with acute or convalescent COVID-19.

In its sample, this clone is medium-sized (0.01 to 0.1%). The chain has TRBV6-5 and TRBJ1-4, with D unresolved. The germline V gene encodes CDR1 MNHEY and CDR2 SVGAGI. The CDR3 covers 15 residues. Trimming pared 6 bases from V and 3 bases from J, leaving 14 bases between. The CDR3 DNA follows: TGTGCCAGCAGCCGGGCCAGCGGGGCTAATGAAAAACTGTTTTTT. Encoded protein: CASSRASGANEKLFF.

The DNA for the CDR3 is TGTGCCAGCACCCGAGGGCAGAACTATGGCTACACCTTC. As protein: CASTRGQNYGYTF. J is TRBJ1-2 and V is TRBV6-5; unclear D gene. This CDR3 comprises 13 residues. Between the trimmed V and J ends, which lost 7 bases and 2 bases, there was a span of 11 bases. Germline lookup yields CDR1 MNHEY and CDR2 SVGAGI.

This chain uses TRBV18 with TRBJ1-2; 9 bases line up with TRBD1. Trimming removed 6 bases from V and 6 bases from J; junction bases left unmatched: 11. The CDR3 totals 15 residues. Germline lookup yields CDR1 KGHSH and CDR2 LQKENI. Here the CDR3 reads CASSRQGVNTDGYTF. In DNA, the CDR3 is TGTGCCAGCTCTCGACAGGGGGTTAATACAGATGGCTACACCTTC.

This clone was observed a single time. The chain combines TRBV9 with TRBJ1-1; D remains ambiguous. V was shortened by 7 bases and J by 6 bases, with 10 bases between the two germline ends. Germline V gene sequence: CDR1 SGDLS, CDR2 YYNGEE. The CDR3 contains 11 residues. CDR3 nucleotides: TGTGCCAGCGGGGAGTTCCCTGAAGCTTTCTTT. This translates into CASGEFPEAFF.

CDR3 coding DNA: TGCGCCTGCTTGCGGGGGGCGTACGAGCAGTACTTC. Its protein is CACLRGAYEQYF. The J gene is TRBJ2-7, the V gene TRBV10-2, with 8 bases matching TRBD2. This CDR3 region has 12 residues. Germline trimming cut 11 bases from V and 4 bases from J; bases unmatched to any gene: 7. CDR1 is WSHSY, CDR2 SAAADI, per germline.

The chain links TRBV2 to TRBJ2-3; possible D gene TRBD2, 6 bases. The CDR3 is made up of 16 amino acids. V shed 6 bases and J shed 2 bases, with 18 bases lying between them. Germline loops: CDR1 SNHLY, CDR2 FYNNEI. The CDR3 nucleotides read TGTGCCAGCAGCCAAGGTCGGGCGGGACTCACAGATACGCAGTATTTT. It codes for CASSQGRAGLTDTQYF.

This rearrangement joins TRBV19 to TRBJ1-5; 9 positions agree with TRBD1. This CDR3 contains 15 residues. Looked up from germline, CDR1 is LNHDA and CDR2 is SQIVND (reference sequence). V shed 5 bases, J shed 0 bases, and the junction held 2 bases outside the gene matches. This CDR3 reads CASSGGQGSNQPQHF. In nucleotides, the CDR3 is TGTGCCAGTAGTGGGGGACAGGGTAGCAATCAGCCCCAGCATTTT.

The J gene is TRBJ2-5, the V gene TRBV7-9; no clear D gene. Germline-derived CDR1 and CDR2 are SEHNR and FQNEAQ (reference sequence). V lost 0 bases to trimming and J lost 7 bases, with 9 bases between them. The CDR3 contains 13 residues. The DNA for the CDR3 is TGTGCCAGCAGCTTAGCGCGCTCCGGGACCCAGTACTTC. The encoded protein is CASSLARSGTQYF. Variable domain in full (rest from reference TRBV7-9 and TRBJ2-5): DTGVSQNPRHKITKRGQNVTFRCDPISEHNRLYWYRQTLGQGPEFLTYFQNEAQLEKSRLLSDRFSAERPKGSFSTLEIQRTEQGDSAMYLCASSLARSGTQYFGPGTRLLVL.

CDR3: CASGGGGSYNEQFF. CDR3 nucleotide sequence: TGTGCTAGTGGCGGGGGGGGATCCTACAATGAGCAGTTCTTC. The chain recombines TRBV12-5 with TRBJ2-1; 8 positions match TRBD2. The CDR3 consists of 14 residues. The V and J ends lost 6 bases and 1 base, in that order; junction bases with no gene match: 2. Germline V lookup: CDR1 LGHNT, CDR2 FRNRAP.

The V and J genes are TRBV7-3 and TRBJ1-1; no clear D. The germline V gene encodes CDR1 SGHTA and CDR2 FQGTGA. The CDR3 covers 12 residues. With 4 bases removed from V and 7 bases from J, the gap between germline ends came to 10 bases. The CDR3 nucleotides read TGTGCCAGCAGCTCCTATACGGGTGAAGCTTTCTTT. Translation: CASSSYTGEAFF.

The V and J genes are TRBV5-1 and TRBJ1-1; no reliable D call. The CDR3 sequence is 15 residues long. Germline CDR1 and CDR2: SGHRS and YFSETQ. Trimming took off 3 bases at V and 0 bases at J, with 12 bases between the two ends. CDR3 residues: CASSWGGGMNTEAFF. The CDR3 DNA reads TGCGCCAGCAGCTGGGGAGGTGGGATGAACACTGAAGCTTTCTTT.

This sequence joins TRBV29-1 and TRBJ2-2; the D is unclear. The CDR3 covers 11 residues. The germline V gene encodes CDR1 SQVTM and CDR2 ANQGSEA. V shed 4 bases and J shed 5 bases, with 5 bases lying between them. CDR3 in DNA: TGCAGCGTTGGGCAAACCGGGGAGCTGTTTTTT. Protein product: CSVGQTGELFF.

The chain carries TRBV4-3 and TRBJ2-1, with TRBD2 as a possible D gene (5 bases). Germline V gene lookup returns CDR1 LGHNA and CDR2 YSLEER. Trimming took off 1 base at V and 8 bases at J, with 12 bases between the two ends. This CDR3 contains 14 residues. CDR3 DNA: TGCGCCAGCAGCCAAGGTCGAGGGTTCGATGAGCAGTTCTTC. Translating gives CASSQGRGFDEQFF.